This is a list of T cell receptor beta chains from one sample in a study of early stage breast cancer tumors. Sequencing used immunoSEQ multiplex PCR; TCRdb keeps in-frame clones, though not all of them. Of 55,000 to 70,000 clones listed, approximately 80% are singletons. Material for sequencing was blood. These receptors originate from a person aged 35 to 50 with breast cancer. Both conserved end residues are part of each CDR3. Fields, in order: clone size, V gene, J gene, D gene, CDR3 length, CDR3 DNA, CDR3 protein. The D gene is left open where the match is weak. Only part of the rows carry a size: once, few, many, or a class if the clone is expanded.

>NA|TRBV6-1|TRBJ2-1|NA|13
TGTGCCAGCAGTGTCGGCACCGGGTTGGAGCAGTTCTTC
CASSVGTGLEQFF
>NA|TRBV5-4|TRBJ2-7|NA|13
TGTGCCAGCAGCCCCTACGGTGGCTACGAGCAGTACTTC
CASSPYGGYEQYF
>NA|TRBV6-4|TRBJ2-3|NA|16
TGTGCCAGCAGTGAACAGGCGGCCCTGGGAACAGATACGCAGTATTTT
CASSEQAALGTDTQYF
>NA|TRBV6-5|TRBJ2-7|NA|14
TGTGCCAGCAGTTATAATAGGAATCGACACGAGCAGTACTTC
CASSYNRNRHEQYF
>NA|TRBV4-1|TRBJ2-7|NA|15
TGCGCCAGCAGCCATGGATCCAGGAAAGTCTACGAGCAGTACTTC
CASSHGSRKVYEQYF
>NA|TRBV18|TRBJ2-6|TRBD1|18
TGTGCCAGCTCACCTAATGGACAGGGGAGCTCTGGGGCCAACGTCCTGACTTTC
CASSPNGQGSSGANVLTF
>NA|TRBV11-2|TRBJ2-7|NA|12
TGTGCCAGCAGCCCACAGGACTACGAGCAGTACTTC
CASSPQDYEQYF
>NA|TRBV28|TRBJ1-1|NA|11
TGTGCCAGCAGTTTAGAGAGTTCGGCTTTCTTT
CASSLESSAFF
>NA|TRBV4-2|TRBJ2-5|NA|16
TGTGCCAGCAGCCAAGAAGGACGAAGGGAACAAGAGACCCAGTACTTC
CASSQEGRREQETQYF
>NA|TRBV7-9|TRBJ2-7|TRBD2|16
TGTGCCAGCAGCGACAGACTAGCGGGAGGCCTATACGAGCAGTACTTC
CASSDRLAGGLYEQYF
>NA|TRBV5-1|TRBJ1-2|TRBD1|14
TGCGCCAGCAGCCTGTGGGACAGCTCCTATGGCTACACCTTC
CASSLWDSSYGYTF
>few|TRBV12-5|TRBJ1-4|NA|17
TGTGCTAGTGGTTTGGTACAGGGATCGGGCCTAGGAGGAAAACTGTTTTTT
CASGLVQGSGLGGKLFF
>once|TRBV18|TRBJ1-2|TRBD1|16
TGTGCCAGCTCACATAGGACAGGCTTAGCTAACTATGGCTACACCTTC
CASSHRTGLANYGYTF
>NA|TRBV23-1|TRBJ2-7|TRBD1|15
TGCGCCAGCAGTCAATCCCTGGACAGGGCCTACGAGCAGTACTTC
CASSQSLDRAYEQYF
>NA|TRBV6-1|TRBJ1-3|TRBD1|16
TGTGCCAGCAGTGATCCCGGGACAGCATCCGAAAACACCATATATTTT
CASSDPGTASENTIYF
>NA|TRBV6-6|TRBJ1-2|NA|12
TGTGCCAGCACCCCGGGAGGGGACGGCTACACCTTC
CASTPGGDGYTF
>NA|TRBV13|TRBJ2-2|TRBD2|18
TGTGCCAGCAGCAGCATAGGGACTAGCGGGGGGAACACCGGGGAGCTGTTTTTT
CASSSIGTSGGNTGELFF
>NA|TRBV30|TRBJ2-1|TRBD2|15
TGTGCCTGGAAGACTAGCGGGGGATCCTACAATGAGCAGTTCTTC
CAWKTSGGSYNEQFF
>once|TRBV2|TRBJ2-3|TRBD1|15
TGTGCCAGCAGAGCCGGGACAGGGGGTTGGGATACGCAGTATTTT
CASRAGTGGWDTQYF
>NA|TRBV11-2|TRBJ2-1|NA|13
TGTGCCAGCAGCTTAGTCACCAACAATGAGCAGTTCTTC
CASSLVTNNEQFF
>NA|TRBV6-1|TRBJ2-1|TRBD2|12
TGTGCCAGCACCCTGACTAGCGGGGAGCAGTTCTTC
CASTLTSGEQFF
>NA|TRBV30|TRBJ2-7|NA|13
TGTGCCTGGAGTGGGCTATATGTCTACGAGCAGTACTTC
CAWSGLYVYEQYF
>NA|TRBV5-1|TRBJ2-1|NA|15
TGCGCCAGCAGCTTGGAGGGACTGAGCTACAATGAGCAGTTCTTC
CASSLEGLSYNEQFF
>NA|TRBV5-4|TRBJ2-3|TRBD2|15
TGTGCCAGCAGCTTAGCAGCGGGAGAAGCAGATACGCAGTATTTT
CASSLAAGEADTQYF
>NA|TRBV9|TRBJ2-1|NA|15
TGTGCCAGCAGCGTTTCTGGGTATGAGGTGGATGAGCAGTTCTTC
CASSVSGYEVDEQFF
>NA|TRBV19|TRBJ1-1|TRBD1|15
TGTGCCAGTAGTATAGAGCAGGGGGCGCATACGAAAGCTTTCTTT
CASSIEQGAHTKAFF
>NA|TRBV29-1|TRBJ2-1|TRBD1|13
TGCAGCGTTGTGGGGGGACAGGGTGGGGAGCAGTTCTTC
CSVVGGQGGEQFF
>NA|TRBV28|TRBJ1-1|TRBD1|12
TGTGCCAGCAGTGAGGGGGACAGGGAAGCTTTCTTT
CASSEGDREAFF
>NA|TRBV2|TRBJ2-5|TRBD1|13
TGTGCCAGCAGTGCTCACAGGGGAGAGACCCAGTACTTC
CASSAHRGETQYF
>NA|TRBV6-5|TRBJ2-2|NA|14
TGTGCCAGCAGATACGGGGGTGGGACGGGGGAGCTGTTTTTT
CASRYGGGTGELFF
>NA|TRBV5-6|TRBJ2-2|TRBD2|16
TGTGCCAGCAGCTTGTTAGGACTAGCGGTCACCGGGGAGCTGTTTTTT
CASSLLGLAVTGELFF
>NA|TRBV18|TRBJ2-7|TRBD1|15
TGTGCCAGCTCACAACAGGGGGCAGGAATCGTGGAGCAGTACTTC
CASSQQGAGIVEQYF
>NA|TRBV7-9|TRBJ1-4|NA|15
TGTGCCAGCAGCCCCCAGATGGCAACTAATGAAAAACTGTTTTTT
CASSPQMATNEKLFF
>NA|TRBV5-1|TRBJ2-3|NA|17
TGCGCCAGCAGCTTGCTTGGGATAGGTACTAGCACAGATACGCAGTATTTT
CASSLLGIGTSTDTQYF
>NA|TRBV4-1|TRBJ2-3|NA|12
TGCGCCAGCAGCCCCAAAGGGGATACGCAGTATTTT
CASSPKGDTQYF
>NA|TRBV6-5|TRBJ1-4|NA|16
TGTGCCAGCAGTTCCGGGACACTAAGGACTAATGAAAAACTGTTTTTT
CASSSGTLRTNEKLFF
>NA|TRBV28|TRBJ1-4|NA|12
TGTGCCAGCCGGTGGGCTGATGAAAAACTGTTTTTT
CASRWADEKLFF
>NA|TRBV7-8|TRBJ2-7|TRBD1|14
TGTGCCAGCAGCTTGGACAGGGGGGGCTACGAGCAGTACTTC
CASSLDRGGYEQYF
>NA|TRBV9|TRBJ2-7|NA|14
TGTGCCAGCAGCCCCCCGGAAAACTCCTACGAGCAGTACTTC
CASSPPENSYEQYF
>NA|TRBV11-3|TRBJ2-7|TRBD1|13
TGTGCCAGCAGCTTGAGACAGGGCTACGAGCAGTACTTC
CASSLRQGYEQYF
>NA|TRBV10-2|TRBJ1-1|NA|12
TGCGCCAGCAGTGAGTGGAGTACTGAAGCTTTCTTT
CASSEWSTEAFF
>NA|TRBV19|TRBJ1-4|NA|13
TGTGCCAGTAGTATCGTATCGGGTGAAAAACTGTTTTTT
CASSIVSGEKLFF
>once|TRBV11-2|TRBJ1-1|NA|15
TGTGCCAGCAGCTTAGTTTCGGGGAGTAGGGCCGAAGCTTTCTTT
CASSLVSGSRAEAFF
>few|TRBV4-2|TRBJ2-7|TRBD2|15
TGTGCCAGCAGCCAACAGGGACTAGCGGCCTACGAGCAGTACTTC
CASSQQGLAAYEQYF
>NA|TRBV7-6|TRBJ2-1|NA|17
TGTGCCAGCAGCTTAGGGCTAGCGCCTAGCTCCTACAATGAGCAGTTCTTC
CASSLGLAPSSYNEQFF
>NA|TRBV7-9|TRBJ2-1|NA|12
TGTGCCAGCAGCTTCTCTAGCAATGAGCAGTTCTTC
CASSFSSNEQFF
>NA|TRBV28|TRBJ1-4|NA|13
TGTGCCAGCATGGCACCTGGCCCCAGAAAACTGTTTTTT
CASMAPGPRKLFF
>once|TRBV30|TRBJ2-1|TRBD2|13
TGTGCCTGGAGCATAGCGGGAGGGTGGGAGCAGTTCTTC
CAWSIAGGWEQFF
>NA|TRBV30|TRBJ1-5|TRBD1|15
TGTGCCTGGAGTTCCGGGACAGGGCTGAATCAGCCCCAGCATTTT
CAWSSGTGLNQPQHF
>NA|TRBV6-5|TRBJ1-5|NA|14
TGTGCCAGCAGCGATGGCGGAAACAATCAGCCCCAGCATTTT
CASSDGGNNQPQHF
>NA|TRBV7-6|TRBJ2-3|NA|12
TGTGCCAGCAGCTTAGGGGCAGATACGCAGTATTTT
CASSLGADTQYF
>NA|TRBV15|TRBJ2-1|NA|16
TGTGCCACCAGCAGAGAAATCGGCCAGGGGAAAAATGAGCAGTTCTTC
CATSREIGQGKNEQFF
>NA|TRBV2|TRBJ1-5|NA|17
TGTGCCAGCAGCGTAGACAGTTTCGGGTATAGCAATCAGCCCCAGCATTTT
CASSVDSFGYSNQPQHF
>once|TRBV5-1|TRBJ2-1|NA|17
TGCGCCAGCAGCCAGGTGGGGGGCTCCTTAGGTTACAATGAGCAGTTCTTC
CASSQVGGSLGYNEQFF
>NA|TRBV4-1|TRBJ1-4|NA|15
TGCGCCAGCAGCCAAGTAATAGGGCTGAATGAAAAACTGTTTTTT
CASSQVIGLNEKLFF
>once|TRBV7-9|TRBJ2-1|TRBD2|15
TGTGCCAGCAGCCCAGCAAGGGCGGGAGCAAATGAGCAGTTCTTC
CASSPARAGANEQFF
>few|TRBV9|TRBJ2-1|TRBD2|15
TGTGCCAGCAGCGTACGTAGCGGGAGGGCCGGTGAGCAGTTCTTC
CASSVRSGRAGEQFF
>NA|TRBV7-9|TRBJ2-7|TRBD1|15
TGTGCCAGCAGCCCCCGGGACAGTCCAAGTTACGAGCAGTACTTC
CASSPRDSPSYEQYF
>NA|TRBV11-2|TRBJ2-7|NA|12
TGTGCCAGCAGCTTAGACCGCTACGAGCAGTACTTC
CASSLDRYEQYF
>few|TRBV29-1|TRBJ2-4|NA|13
TGCAGCGCTGGTCGAGGGGACAAAAACATTCAGTACTTC
CSAGRGDKNIQYF